This T cell receptor beta chain originates from a study of cytomegalovirus exposure and HLA in healthy donors. The V gene's germline CDR1 is SQVTM and CDR2 ANQGSEA. Trimming pared 4 bases from V and 4 bases from J, leaving 16 bases between. The CDR3 covers 14 residues. About this clone itself: Its cognate antigen is unknown.

Researchers ran the PCR with 60 Vbeta and 13 Jbeta primers. Using immunoSEQ multiplex PCR, the repertoire was profiled, and TCRdb retains in-frame clones only, with some absent. The sample records some 170,000 clones, about 69% being singletons. Whole-study findings and limits: Available immune exposure information covered CMV serostatus only.

V usage is TRBV29-1 and J usage is TRBJ1-1; D not certain. The sample comprised PBMCs. The sequence was collected from a human donor in good health. CDR3 coding DNA: TGCAGCGTTGGCAACACCGAGGATAGCACTGAAGCTTTCTTT. It codes for CSVGNTEDSTEAFF.